The sequence of this T cell receptor (beta chain) was determined in a study of tumor-infiltrating lymphocytes in primary liver carcinoma. This clonotype was observed a few times. Its antigen is unknown. Study-level points and caveats: Tumors carried a top-250-clone fraction significantly exceeding that of blood (p = 0.039).

The V gene's germline CDR1 is DFQATT and CDR2 SNEGSKA (reference sequence). V was pared by 3 bases and J by 2 bases, with 13 bases between. This CDR3 region has 14 residues. TCR beta cDNA came from about 0.45 ug total RNA, primed with a constant-region primer. TCR beta libraries came from three nested multiplex PCR rounds using slightly modified ARM-PCR. It was with TRBV1-TRBV30 forward primers and a C-beta reverse primer that the first two PCR rounds were run, at around 10 cycles each. TCRdb re-analysed the multiplex PCR reads in MiXCR, keeping a single row per CDR3 protein. Of 310,000 or so distinct CDR3 sequences in the sample, nearly 60% are singletons; the top ten hold over 15%. Blood RNA was derived from unsorted whole blood, and germline DNA was extracted too.

The source material was peripheral blood. This sequence originates from a woman younger than 45 with primary liver carcinoma and hepatitis B virus infection. J is TRBJ2-5 and V is TRBV20-1, with D perhaps matching TRBD2 (6 bases). This CDR3 reads CSASSGEPQETQYF. The CDR3, as DNA: TGCAGTGCTAGTTCGGGAGAACCTCAAGAGACCCAGTACTTC.